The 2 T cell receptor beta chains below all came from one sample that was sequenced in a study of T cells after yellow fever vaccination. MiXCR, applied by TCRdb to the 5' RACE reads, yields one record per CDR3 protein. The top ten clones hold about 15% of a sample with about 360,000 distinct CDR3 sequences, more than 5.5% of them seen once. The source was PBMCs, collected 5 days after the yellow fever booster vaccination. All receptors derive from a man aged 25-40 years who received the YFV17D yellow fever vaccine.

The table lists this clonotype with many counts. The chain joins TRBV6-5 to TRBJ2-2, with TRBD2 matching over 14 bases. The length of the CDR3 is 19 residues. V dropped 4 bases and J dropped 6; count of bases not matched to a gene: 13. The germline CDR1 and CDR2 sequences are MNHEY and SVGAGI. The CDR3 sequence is CASSSPGTSGSPPPGELFF. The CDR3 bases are TGTGCCAGCAGTTCTCCCGGGACTAGCGGGAGTCCCCCCCCCGGGGAGCTGTTTTTT.

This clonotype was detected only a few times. CDR3 bases: TGTGCCAGCTCTCAGGGCCTAATGGGAGAGACCCAGTACTTC. Protein sequence: CASSQGLMGETQYF. This chain links TRBV18 with TRBJ2-5; D is possibly TRBD1 (5 bases). The CDR3 has 14 amino acids. V was cut by 6 bases and J by 4 bases, with 15 bases left in between. Germline CDR1 is KGHSH and CDR2 is LQKENI.